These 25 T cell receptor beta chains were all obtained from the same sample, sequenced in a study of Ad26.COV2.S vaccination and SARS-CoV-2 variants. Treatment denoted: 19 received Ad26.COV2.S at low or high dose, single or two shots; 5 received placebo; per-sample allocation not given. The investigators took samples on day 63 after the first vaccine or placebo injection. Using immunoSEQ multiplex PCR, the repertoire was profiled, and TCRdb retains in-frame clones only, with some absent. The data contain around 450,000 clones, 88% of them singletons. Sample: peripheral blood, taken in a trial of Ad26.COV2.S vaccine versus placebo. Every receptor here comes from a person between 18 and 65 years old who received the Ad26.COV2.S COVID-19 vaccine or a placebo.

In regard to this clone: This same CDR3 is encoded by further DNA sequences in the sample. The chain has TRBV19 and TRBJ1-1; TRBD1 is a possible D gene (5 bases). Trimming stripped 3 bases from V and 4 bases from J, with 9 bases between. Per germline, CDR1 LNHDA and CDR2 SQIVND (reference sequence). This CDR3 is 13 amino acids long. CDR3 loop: CASSIGGGTEAFF. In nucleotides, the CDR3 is TGTGCCAGTAGTATCGGTGGGGGCACTGAAGCTTTCTTT.

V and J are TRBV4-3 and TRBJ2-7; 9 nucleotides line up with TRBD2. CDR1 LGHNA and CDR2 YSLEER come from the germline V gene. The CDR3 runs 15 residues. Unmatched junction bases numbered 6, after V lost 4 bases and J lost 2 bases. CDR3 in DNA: TGCGCCAGCAGCCCCCCGGGACTAGCCCCCTACGAGCAGTACTTC. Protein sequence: CASSPPGLAPYEQYF.

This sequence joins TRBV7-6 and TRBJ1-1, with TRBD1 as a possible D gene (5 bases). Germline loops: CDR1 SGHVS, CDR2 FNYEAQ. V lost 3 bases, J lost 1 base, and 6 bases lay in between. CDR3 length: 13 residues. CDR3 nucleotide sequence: TGTGCCAGCAGCTTTCAGGGGAACACTGAAGCTTTCTTT. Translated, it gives CASSFQGNTEAFF.

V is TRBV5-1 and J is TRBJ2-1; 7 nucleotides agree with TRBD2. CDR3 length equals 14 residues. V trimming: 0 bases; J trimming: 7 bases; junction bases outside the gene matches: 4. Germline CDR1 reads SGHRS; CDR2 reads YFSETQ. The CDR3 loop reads CASSLGVSGNEQFF. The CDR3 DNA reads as TGCGCCAGCAGCTTGGGGGTTAGCGGGAATGAGCAGTTCTTC.

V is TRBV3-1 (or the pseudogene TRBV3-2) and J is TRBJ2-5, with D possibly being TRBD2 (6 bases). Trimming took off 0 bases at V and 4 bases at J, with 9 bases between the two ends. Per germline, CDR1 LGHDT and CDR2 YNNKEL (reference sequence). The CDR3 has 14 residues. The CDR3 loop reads CASSQDSGGETQYF. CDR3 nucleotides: TGTGCCAGCAGCCAAGATTCCGGGGGAGAGACCCAGTACTTC.

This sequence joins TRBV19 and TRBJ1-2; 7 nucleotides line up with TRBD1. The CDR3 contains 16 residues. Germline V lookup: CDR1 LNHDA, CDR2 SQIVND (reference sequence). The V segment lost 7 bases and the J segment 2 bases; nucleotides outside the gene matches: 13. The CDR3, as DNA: TGTGCCAGTATGGAGGGGGCCAAGACCCTGAACTATGGCTACACCTTC. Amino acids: CASMEGAKTLNYGYTF. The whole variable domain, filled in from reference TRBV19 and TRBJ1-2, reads DGGITQSPKYLFRKEGQNVTLSCEQNLNHDAMYWYRQDPGQGLRLIYYSQIVNDFQKGDIAEGYSVSREKKESFPLTVTSAQKNPTAFYLCASMEGAKTLNYGYTFGSGTRLTVV.

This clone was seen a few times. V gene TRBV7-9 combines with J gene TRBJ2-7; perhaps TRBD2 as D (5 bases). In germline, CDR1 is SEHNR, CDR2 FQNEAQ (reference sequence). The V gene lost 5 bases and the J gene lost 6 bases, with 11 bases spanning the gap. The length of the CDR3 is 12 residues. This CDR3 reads CASSPPRAEQYF. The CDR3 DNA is TGTGCCAGCAGCCCTCCGCGGGCCGAGCAGTACTTC.

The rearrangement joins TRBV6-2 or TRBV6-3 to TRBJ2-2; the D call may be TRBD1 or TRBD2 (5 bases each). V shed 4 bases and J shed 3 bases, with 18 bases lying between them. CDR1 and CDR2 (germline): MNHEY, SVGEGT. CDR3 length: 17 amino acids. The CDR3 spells CASSSPQGGWYTGELFF. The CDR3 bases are TGTGCCAGCAGTTCTCCTCAGGGCGGGTGGTACACCGGGGAGCTGTTTTTT.

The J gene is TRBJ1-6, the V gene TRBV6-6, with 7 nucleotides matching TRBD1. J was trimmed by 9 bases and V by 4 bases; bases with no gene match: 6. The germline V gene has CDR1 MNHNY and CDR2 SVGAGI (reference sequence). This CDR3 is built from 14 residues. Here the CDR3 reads CASSSQGMGSPLHF. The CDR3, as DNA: TGTGCCAGCAGTTCACAGGGGATGGGTTCACCCCTCCACTTT.

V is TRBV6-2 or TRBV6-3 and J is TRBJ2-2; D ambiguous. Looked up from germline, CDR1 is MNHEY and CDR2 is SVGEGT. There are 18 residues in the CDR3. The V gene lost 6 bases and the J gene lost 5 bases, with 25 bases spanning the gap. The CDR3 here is CASSPTPGVEGVTGELFF. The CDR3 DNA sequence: TGTGCCAGCAGCCCTACCCCAGGAGTAGAAGGAGTGACCGGGGAGCTGTTTTTT.

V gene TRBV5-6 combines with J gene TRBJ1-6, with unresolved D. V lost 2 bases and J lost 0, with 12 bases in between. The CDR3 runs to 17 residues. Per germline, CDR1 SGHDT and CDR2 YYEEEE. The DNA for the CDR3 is TGTGCCAGCAGCTTAGGGATTCCAAGCTCCTATAATTCACCCCTCCACTTT. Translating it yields CASSLGIPSSYNSPLHF.

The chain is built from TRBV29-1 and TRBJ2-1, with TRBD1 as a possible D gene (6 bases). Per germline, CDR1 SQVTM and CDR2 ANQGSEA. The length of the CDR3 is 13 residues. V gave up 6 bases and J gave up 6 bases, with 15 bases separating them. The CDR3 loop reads CSVAAGTFNEQFF. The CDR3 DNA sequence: TGCAGCGTCGCCGCCGGGACATTCAATGAGCAGTTCTTC.

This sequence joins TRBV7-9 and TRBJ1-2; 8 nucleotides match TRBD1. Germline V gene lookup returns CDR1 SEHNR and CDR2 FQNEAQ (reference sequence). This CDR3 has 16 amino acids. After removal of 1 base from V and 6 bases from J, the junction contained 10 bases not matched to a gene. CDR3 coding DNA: TGTGCCAGCAGCTTAGTTTTGGGTCAGGGGGCAGATGGCTACACCTTC. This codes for CASSLVLGQGADGYTF.

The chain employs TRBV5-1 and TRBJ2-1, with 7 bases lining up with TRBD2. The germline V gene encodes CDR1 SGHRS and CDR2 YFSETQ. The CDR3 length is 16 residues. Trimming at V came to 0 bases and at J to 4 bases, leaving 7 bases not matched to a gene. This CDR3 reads CASSLAGLAEYNEQFF. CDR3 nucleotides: TGCGCCAGCAGCTTGGCCGGGCTAGCGGAATACAATGAGCAGTTCTTC.

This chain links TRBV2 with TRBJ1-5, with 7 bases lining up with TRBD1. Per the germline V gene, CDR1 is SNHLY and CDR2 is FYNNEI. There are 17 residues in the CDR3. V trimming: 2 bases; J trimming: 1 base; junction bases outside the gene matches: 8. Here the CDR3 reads CASSERQGGFSNQPQHF. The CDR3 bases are TGTGCCAGCAGTGAACGTCAGGGGGGATTCAGCAATCAGCCCCAGCATTTT.

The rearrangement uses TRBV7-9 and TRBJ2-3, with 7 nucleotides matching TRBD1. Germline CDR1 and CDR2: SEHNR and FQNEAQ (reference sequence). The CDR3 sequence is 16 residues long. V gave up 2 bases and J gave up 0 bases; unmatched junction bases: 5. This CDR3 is CASSLTAGGSTDTQYF. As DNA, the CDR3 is TGTGCCAGCAGCTTAACGGCAGGGGGTAGCACAGATACGCAGTATTTT.

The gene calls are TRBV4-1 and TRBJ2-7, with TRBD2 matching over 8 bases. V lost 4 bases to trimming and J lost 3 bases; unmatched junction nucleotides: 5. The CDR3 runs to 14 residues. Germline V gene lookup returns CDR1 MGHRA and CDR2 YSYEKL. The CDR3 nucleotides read TGCGCCAGCAGCCGTCAAGCGGGGGACTACGAGCAGTACTTC. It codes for CASSRQAGDYEQYF.

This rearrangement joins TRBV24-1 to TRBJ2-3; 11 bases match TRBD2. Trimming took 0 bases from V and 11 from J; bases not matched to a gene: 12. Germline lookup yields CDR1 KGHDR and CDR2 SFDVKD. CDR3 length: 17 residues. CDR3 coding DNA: TGTGCCACCAGTGATTTGGGAACTAGCGGGGGTAACGGGGGGCAGTATTTT. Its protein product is CATSDLGTSGGNGGQYF.

CDR3 bases: TGTGCCAGCAGTCGGAGCGGGGACTACGAGCAGTACTTC. It yields the protein CASSRSGDYEQYF. This chain joins TRBV6-5 and TRBJ2-7, with 7 bases lining up with TRBD2. Per the germline V gene, CDR1 is MNHEY and CDR2 is SVGAGI. This CDR3 spans 13 amino acids. The ends lost 5 bases at V and 3 bases at J; junction bases unmatched: 4.

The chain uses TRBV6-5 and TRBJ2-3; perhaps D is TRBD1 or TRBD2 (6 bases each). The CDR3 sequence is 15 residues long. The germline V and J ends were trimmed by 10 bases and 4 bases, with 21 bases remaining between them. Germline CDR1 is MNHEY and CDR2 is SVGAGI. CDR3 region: CAIQRGAGDPDTQYF. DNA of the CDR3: TGTGCCATCCAGAGGGGGGCTGGCGACCCAGATACGCAGTATTTT.

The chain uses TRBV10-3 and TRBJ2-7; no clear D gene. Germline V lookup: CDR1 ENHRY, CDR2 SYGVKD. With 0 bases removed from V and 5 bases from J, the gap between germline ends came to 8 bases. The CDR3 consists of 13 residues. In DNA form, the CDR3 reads TGTGCCATCAGTGAGTCTATTGGGGACGAGCAGTACTTC. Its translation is CAISESIGDEQYF.

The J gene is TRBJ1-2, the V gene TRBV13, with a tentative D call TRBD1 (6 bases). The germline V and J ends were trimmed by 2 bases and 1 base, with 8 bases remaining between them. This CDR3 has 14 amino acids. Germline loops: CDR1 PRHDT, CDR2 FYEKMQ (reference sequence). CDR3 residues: CASSLWTVNYGYTF. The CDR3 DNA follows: TGTGCCAGCAGCTTATGGACAGTTAACTATGGCTACACCTTC.

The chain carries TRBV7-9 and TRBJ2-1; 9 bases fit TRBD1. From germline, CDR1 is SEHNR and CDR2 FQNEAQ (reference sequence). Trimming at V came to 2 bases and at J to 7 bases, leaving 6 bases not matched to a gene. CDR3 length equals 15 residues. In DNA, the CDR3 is TGTGCCAGCAGCTTACGACAGGGGGGTAGAAATGAGCAGTTCTTC. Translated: CASSLRQGGRNEQFF.

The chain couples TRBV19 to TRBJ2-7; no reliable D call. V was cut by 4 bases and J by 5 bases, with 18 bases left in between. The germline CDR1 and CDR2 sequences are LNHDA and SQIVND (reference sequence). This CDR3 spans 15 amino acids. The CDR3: CASSTDRNNRNEQYF. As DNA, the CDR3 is TGTGCCAGTAGTACGGACCGAAATAATCGGAACGAGCAGTACTTC.

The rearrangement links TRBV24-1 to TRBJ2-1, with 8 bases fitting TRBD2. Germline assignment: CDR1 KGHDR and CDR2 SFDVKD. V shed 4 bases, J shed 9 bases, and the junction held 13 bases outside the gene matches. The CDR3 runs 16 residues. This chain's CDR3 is CATSDPSIGGATEQFF. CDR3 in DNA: TGTGCCACCAGTGACCCCAGTATCGGGGGGGCCACTGAGCAGTTCTTC.